Presented here are 4 T cell receptor beta chains from one specimen sequenced in a study of blood T cell repertoires in COVID-19. Measured with immunoSEQ multiplex PCR; TCRdb has only the in-frame clones, and not every one. The table has around 120,000 clones, about 70% seen once. Sequenced material: peripheral blood. Every receptor here comes from a woman in her seventies with acute or convalescent COVID-19.

The chain couples TRBV9 to TRBJ2-3, with 8 positions matching TRBD2. The CDR3 totals 16 residues. The V gene end was trimmed by 3 bases and the J gene end by 0 bases; junction bases not matched to a gene: 6. Germline V gives CDR1 SGDLS, CDR2 YYNGEE. The CDR3 sequence is CASSAAGGASTDTQYF. In DNA, the CDR3 is TGTGCCAGCAGCGCCGCGGGGGGCGCTAGCACAGATACGCAGTATTTT.

This chain uses TRBV7-2 with TRBJ2-7; 10 nucleotides agree with TRBD2. This CDR3 comprises 16 residues. Germline CDR1 is SGHTA and CDR2 is FQGNSA. Trimming cost V 3 bases and J 2 bases; bases outside gene matches: 7. CDR3 DNA sequence: TGTGCCAGCAGCTTGGGCCCTAGCGGGGGCACCTACGAGCAGTACTTC. Encoded protein: CASSLGPSGGTYEQYF.

In this sample, this clone turned up a few times. V is TRBV18 and J is TRBJ1-1; 12 bases map to TRBD1. The germline CDR1 and CDR2 sequences are KGHSH and LQKENI. The V gene end was trimmed by 3 bases and the J gene end by 5 bases; junction bases not matched to a gene: 10. CDR3 size: 17 residues. As DNA, the CDR3 is TGTGCCAGCTCACCGGTCGACTTGGGACAGGGGGCGACTGAAGCTTTCTTT. It yields the protein CASSPVDLGQGATEAFF.

Concerning this clone: Its ends do not fully match the called genes, so a read error is possible. The rearrangement uses TRBV7-2 and TRBJ2-3; no definite D call. This CDR3 has 13 amino acids. Germline loops: CDR1 SGHTA, CDR2 FQGNSA. CDR3 DNA: TGTGCCGGCAGCTTATCTAGCACAGATACGCAGTATTTT. The encoded protein is CAGSLSSTDTQYF.